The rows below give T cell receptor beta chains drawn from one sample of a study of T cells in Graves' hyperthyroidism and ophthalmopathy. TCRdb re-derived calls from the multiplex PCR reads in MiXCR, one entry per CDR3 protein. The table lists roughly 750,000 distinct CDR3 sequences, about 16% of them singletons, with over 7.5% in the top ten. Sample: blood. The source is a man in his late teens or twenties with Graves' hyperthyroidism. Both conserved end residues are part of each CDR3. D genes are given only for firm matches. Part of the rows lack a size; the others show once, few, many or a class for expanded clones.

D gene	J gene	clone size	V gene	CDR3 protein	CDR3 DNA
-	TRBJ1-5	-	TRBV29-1	CSVLLGAGGNQPQHF	TGCAGCGTTCTCCTCGGGGCAGGGGGCAATCAGCCCCAGCATTTT
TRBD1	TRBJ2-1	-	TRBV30	CGIQGGYNEQFF	TGTGGAATACAGGGGGGATACAATGAGCAGTTCTTC
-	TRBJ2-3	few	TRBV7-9	CASSPNLRAYTDTQYF	TGTGCCAGCAGCCCGAATTTAAGGGCGTACACAGATACGCAGTATTTT
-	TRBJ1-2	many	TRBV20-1	CSASFSNYGYTF	TGCAGTGCTAGCTTCTCAAACTATGGCTACACCTTC
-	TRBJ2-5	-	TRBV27	CASRSSMEGTQYF	TGTGCCAGCAGATCCTCGATGGAGGGGACCCAGTACTTC
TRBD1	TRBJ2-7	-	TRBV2	CATRDRANSEQYF	TGTGCCACGAGGGACAGGGCCAACTCCGAGCAGTACTTC
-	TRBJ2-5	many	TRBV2	CASSRGQETQYF	TGTGCCAGCAGCCGGGGACAAGAGACCCAGTACTTC
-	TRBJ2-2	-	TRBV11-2	CASSLDFFIDPNTGELFF	TGTGCCAGCAGCTTAGATTTTTTTATAGACCCGAACACCGGGGAGCTGTTTTTT
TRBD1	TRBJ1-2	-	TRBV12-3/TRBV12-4	CASSFRTGGDGYGYTF	TGTGCCAGCAGTTTTCGGACAGGGGGCGATGGCTATGGCTACACCTTC
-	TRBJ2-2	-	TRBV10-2	CASTEVEGAGELFF	TGCGCCAGCACCGAAGTCGAAGGGGCCGGGGAGCTGTTTTTT
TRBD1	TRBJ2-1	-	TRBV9	CASSQLEGARNEQFF	TGCGCCAGCAGCCAACTAGAGGGGGCGCGTAATGAGCAGTTCTTC
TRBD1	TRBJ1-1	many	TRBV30	CAWSGQGWEAFF	TGTGCCTGGAGTGGACAGGGGTGGGAAGCTTTCTTT
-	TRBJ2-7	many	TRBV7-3	CASSLQGGSYEQYF	TGTGCCAGCAGCCTCCAAGGGGGATCCTACGAGCAGTACTTC
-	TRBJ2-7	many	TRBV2	CASEEGGISYEQYF	TGTGCCAGCGAGGAGGGCGGGATCTCCTACGAGCAGTACTTC
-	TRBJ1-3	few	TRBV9	CASSPRRVAGTGNTIYF	TGTGCCAGCAGCCCCCGCCGCGTAGCAGGGACTGGAAACACCATATATTTT
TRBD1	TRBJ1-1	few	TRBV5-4	CASSPRTGRIMNTEAFF	TGTGCCAGCAGCCCTAGGACAGGTCGTATCATGAACACTGAAGCTTTCTTT
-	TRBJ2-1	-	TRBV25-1	CASSDSLYNEQFF	TGTGCCAGCAGTGACTCCCTTTACAATGAGCAGTTCTTC
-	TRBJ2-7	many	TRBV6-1	CASSQTSSKYYEQYF	TGTGCCAGCAGTCAGACGTCGAGTAAGTACTACGAGCAGTACTTC
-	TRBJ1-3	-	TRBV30	CAWSVTQAGNTIYF	TGTGCCTGGAGTGTAACTCAGGCTGGAAACACCATATATTTT
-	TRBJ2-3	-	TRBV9	CASSVGRGPDTQYF	TGTGCCAGCAGCGTTGGCAGGGGCCCAGATACGCAGTATTTT
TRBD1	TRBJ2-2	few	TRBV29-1	CSVGGQGGDGELFF	TGCAGCGTTGGGGGACAGGGGGGGGACGGGGAGCTGTTTTTT
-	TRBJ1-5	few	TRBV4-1	CASSLGGFDQPQHF	TGCGCCAGCAGTCTAGGGGGGTTCGATCAGCCCCAGCATTTT
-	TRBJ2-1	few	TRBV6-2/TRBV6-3	CASSESSPGEQFF	TGTGCCAGCAGTGAATCGAGTCCGGGTGAGCAGTTCTTC
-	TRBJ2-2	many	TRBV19	CASSIGSLPNTGELFF	TGTGCCAGTAGTATAGGCAGCCTGCCGAACACCGGGGAGCTGTTTTTT
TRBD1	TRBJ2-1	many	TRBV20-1	CSATDRARSYNEQFF	TGCAGTGCCACCGACAGGGCCCGCTCCTACAATGAGCAGTTCTTC
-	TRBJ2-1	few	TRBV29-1	CSVQTGTVYNEQFF	TGCAGCGTTCAAACCGGGACGGTCTACAATGAGCAGTTCTTC
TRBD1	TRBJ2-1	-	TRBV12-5	CASTRDSPGQFF	TGTGCTAGCACCCGGGACAGCCCCGGGCAGTTCTTC
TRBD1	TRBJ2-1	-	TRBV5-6	CASSYRDRGNEQFF	TGTGCCAGCAGCTACCGGGACAGGGGGAATGAGCAGTTCTTC
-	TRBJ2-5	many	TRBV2	CASSELGQFQETQYF	TGTGCCAGCAGTGAACTGGGACAATTCCAAGAGACCCAGTACTTC
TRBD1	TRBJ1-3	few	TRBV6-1	CASSSSQGFLDTIYF	TGTGCCAGCAGTAGTTCACAGGGGTTTTTGGACACCATATATTTT
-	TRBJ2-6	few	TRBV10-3	CAISASGSGANVLTF	TGTGCCATCAGTGCGAGCGGCTCTGGGGCCAACGTCCTGACTTTC
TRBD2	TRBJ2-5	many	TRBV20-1	CSARGTSGLETQYF	TGCAGTGCTAGAGGGACTAGCGGGTTGGAGACCCAGTACTTC
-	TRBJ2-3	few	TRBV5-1	CASSSVAVDTQYF	TGCGCCAGCAGCTCAGTTGCGGTGGATACGCAGTATTTT
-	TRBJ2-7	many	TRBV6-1	CAGGARGHEQYF	TGTGCCGGCGGGGCCAGGGGCCACGAGCAGTACTTC
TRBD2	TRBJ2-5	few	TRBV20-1	CSASRTSGVRETQYF	TGCAGTGCGAGTCGGACTAGCGGGGTGAGGGAGACCCAGTACTTC
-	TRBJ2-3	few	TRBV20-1	CSARVLLSTDTQYF	TGCAGTGCTAGAGTCCTCCTAAGCACAGATACGCAGTATTTT
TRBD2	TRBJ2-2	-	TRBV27	CASSSRGSGAGELFF	TGTGCCAGCAGTTCCCGCGGGAGCGGCGCCGGGGAGCTGTTTTTT
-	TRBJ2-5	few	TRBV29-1	CSVEETRRRVETQYF	TGCAGCGTTGAAGAAACAAGAAGGAGGGTGGAGACCCAGTACTTC
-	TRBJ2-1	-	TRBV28	CASSLESQAGFF	TGTGCCAGCAGTTTAGAGTCCCAGGCTGGGTTCTTC
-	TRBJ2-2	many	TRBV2	CASRSGTPNTGELFF	TGTGCCAGCAGATCCGGGACACCGAACACCGGGGAGCTGTTTTTT
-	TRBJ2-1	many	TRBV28	CASSFLNNEQFF	TGTGCCAGCAGTTTCCTGAACAATGAGCAGTTCTTC
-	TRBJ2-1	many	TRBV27	CASSGTWGLGEQFF	TGTGCCAGCAGCGGGACATGGGGGCTGGGTGAGCAGTTCTTC
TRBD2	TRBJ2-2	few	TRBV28	CASVSGRADTGELFF	TGTGCCAGCGTTAGCGGGAGGGCCGACACCGGGGAGCTGTTTTTT
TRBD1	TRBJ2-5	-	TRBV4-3	CASSQIRQGGETQYF	TGCGCCAGCAGCCAAATTCGACAGGGCGGGGAGACCCAGTACTTC
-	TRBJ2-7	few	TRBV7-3	CASSLDRTHEQYF	TGTGCCAGCAGCCTCGACAGGACCCACGAGCAGTACTTC
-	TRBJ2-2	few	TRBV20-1	CSARRLITGELFF	TGCAGTGCTAGGAGGCTGATCACCGGGGAGCTGTTTTTT
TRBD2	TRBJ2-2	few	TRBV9	CASTPGLAGVGGELFF	TGTGCCAGCACCCCCGGACTAGCGGGAGTCGGAGGGGAGCTGTTTTTT
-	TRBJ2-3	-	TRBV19	CASSMLGATDTQYF	TGTGCCAGTAGTATGTTGGGGGCGACAGATACGCAGTATTTT
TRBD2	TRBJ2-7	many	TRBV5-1	CASSLLTSPQEQYF	TGCGCCAGCAGCTTGTTGACTAGCCCCCAGGAGCAGTACTTC
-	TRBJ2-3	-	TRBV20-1	CSARVSEVNSLTDTQYF	TGCAGTGCTAGAGTTTCGGAAGTCAATAGTCTCACAGATACGCAGTATTTT
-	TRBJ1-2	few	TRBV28	CASSLLWLYGYTF	TGTGCCAGCAGTTTACTATGGCTTTATGGCTACACCTTC